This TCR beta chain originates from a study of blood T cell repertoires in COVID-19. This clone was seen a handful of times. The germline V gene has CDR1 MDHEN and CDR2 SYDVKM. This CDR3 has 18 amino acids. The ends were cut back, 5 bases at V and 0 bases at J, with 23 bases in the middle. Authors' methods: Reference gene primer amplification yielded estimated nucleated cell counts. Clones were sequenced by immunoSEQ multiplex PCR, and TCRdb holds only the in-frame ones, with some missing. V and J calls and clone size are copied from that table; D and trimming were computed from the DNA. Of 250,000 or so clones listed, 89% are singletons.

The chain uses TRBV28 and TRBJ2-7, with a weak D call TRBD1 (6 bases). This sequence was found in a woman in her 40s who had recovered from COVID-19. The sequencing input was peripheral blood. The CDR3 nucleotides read TGTGCCAGCAGTGCACCACAGGGCGCGGTACCGCTCTCCTACGAGCAGTACTTC. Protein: CASSAPQGAVPLSYEQYF.